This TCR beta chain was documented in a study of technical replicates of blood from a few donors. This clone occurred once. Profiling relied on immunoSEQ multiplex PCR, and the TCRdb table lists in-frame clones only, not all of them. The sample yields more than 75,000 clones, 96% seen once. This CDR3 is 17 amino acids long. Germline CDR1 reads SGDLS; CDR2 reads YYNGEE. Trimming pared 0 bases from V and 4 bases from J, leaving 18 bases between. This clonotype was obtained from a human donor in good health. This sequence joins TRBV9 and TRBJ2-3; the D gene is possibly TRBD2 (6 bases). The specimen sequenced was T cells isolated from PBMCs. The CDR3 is CASSVGGLHDPPDTQYF. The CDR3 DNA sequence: TGTGCCAGCAGCGTAGGGGGACTCCACGACCCCCCAGATACGCAGTATTTT.